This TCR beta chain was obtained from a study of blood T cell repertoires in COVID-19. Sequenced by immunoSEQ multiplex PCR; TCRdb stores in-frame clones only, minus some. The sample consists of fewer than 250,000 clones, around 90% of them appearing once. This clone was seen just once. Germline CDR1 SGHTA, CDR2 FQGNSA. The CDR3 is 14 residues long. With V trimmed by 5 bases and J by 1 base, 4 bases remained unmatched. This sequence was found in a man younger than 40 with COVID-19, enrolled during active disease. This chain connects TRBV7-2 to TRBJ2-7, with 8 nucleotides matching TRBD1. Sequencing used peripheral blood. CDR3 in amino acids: CASSPQGDSYEQYF. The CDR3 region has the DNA TGTGCCAGCAGCCCACAGGGGGATTCCTACGAGCAGTACTTC.